Included here is one TCR beta chain sequence, with context. Its matching antigen is unknown. Time point: newly diagnosed, previously untreated cHL patient sample. The authors purified CD4+ T cells from thawed PBMCs by magnetic negative selection. This CDR3 is 14 amino acids long. CDR1 and CDR2 from the germline V gene are SGHRS and YFSETQ. V lost 8 bases, J lost 4 bases, and 10 bases stayed unmatched. The data were taken from a study of PD-1 blockade in classical Hodgkin lymphoma. General study points: Newly diagnosed patients were said to have less baseline TCR diversity than healthy donors did.

TCRdb's copy holds only in-frame clones and misses some; the assay was immunoSEQ multiplex PCR. The table has around 29,000 clones, more than 70% seen once. This chain uses TRBV5-1 with TRBJ2-3, with 7 positions matching TRBD2. Sequenced input: CD4+ T cells from blood. This TCR derives from a human donor with classical Hodgkin lymphoma. As DNA, the CDR3 is TGCGCCAGTTCCCGAGCGGGAAGCCCAGATACGCAGTATTTT. This gives the protein CASSRAGSPDTQYF.